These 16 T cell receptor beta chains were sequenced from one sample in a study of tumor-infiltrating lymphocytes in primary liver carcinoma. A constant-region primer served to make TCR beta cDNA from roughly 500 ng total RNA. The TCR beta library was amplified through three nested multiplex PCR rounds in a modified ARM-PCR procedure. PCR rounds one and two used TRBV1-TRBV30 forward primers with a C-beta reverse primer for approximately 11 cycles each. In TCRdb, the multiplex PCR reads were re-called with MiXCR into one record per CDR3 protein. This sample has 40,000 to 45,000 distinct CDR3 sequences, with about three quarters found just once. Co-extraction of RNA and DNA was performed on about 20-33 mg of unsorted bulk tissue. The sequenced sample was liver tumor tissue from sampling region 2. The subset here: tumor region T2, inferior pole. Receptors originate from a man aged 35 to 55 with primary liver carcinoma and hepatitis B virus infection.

Here the CDR3 DNA reads TGTGCCAGCAGTGAAGCACTTCTAGGGGGAGCGAACACCGAGCTGTTTTTT. It is translated as CASSEALLGGANTELFF. V and J are TRBV6-1 and TRBJ2-2; the D gene is possibly TRBD1 (6 bases). The CDR3 extends over 17 amino acids. The V end lost 0 bases, the J end lost 11 bases, and 22 bases lay between the germline ends. CDR1 and CDR2 (germline): MNHNS, SASEGT.

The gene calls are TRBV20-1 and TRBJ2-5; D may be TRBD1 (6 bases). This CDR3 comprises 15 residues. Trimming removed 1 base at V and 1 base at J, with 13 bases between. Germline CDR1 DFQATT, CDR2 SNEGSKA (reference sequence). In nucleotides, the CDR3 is TGCAGTGCTAGAGTACAGGGAGTCCCCCAAGAGACCCAGTACTTC. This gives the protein CSARVQGVPQETQYF.

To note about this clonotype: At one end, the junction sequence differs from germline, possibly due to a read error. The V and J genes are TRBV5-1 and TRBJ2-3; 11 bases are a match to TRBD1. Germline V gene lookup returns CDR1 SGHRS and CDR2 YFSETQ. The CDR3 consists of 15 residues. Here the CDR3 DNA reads TGCGCCAGCAGCGGGACAGGGGGGGGCACAGATACGCAGTCTTTT. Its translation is CASSGTGGGTDTQSF.

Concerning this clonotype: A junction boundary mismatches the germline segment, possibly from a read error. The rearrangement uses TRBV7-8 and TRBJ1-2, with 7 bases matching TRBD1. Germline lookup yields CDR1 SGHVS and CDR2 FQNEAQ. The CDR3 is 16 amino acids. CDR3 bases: TGTGCCAACAGCTTAGCGGGCCGACAGGGAGGCTATGGCTACATCTTC. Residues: CANSLAGRQGGYGYIF.

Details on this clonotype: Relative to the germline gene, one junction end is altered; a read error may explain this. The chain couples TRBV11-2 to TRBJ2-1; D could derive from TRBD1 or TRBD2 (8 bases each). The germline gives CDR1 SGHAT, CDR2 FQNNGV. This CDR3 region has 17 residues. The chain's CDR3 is CASSLDRGGRFYNEQLF. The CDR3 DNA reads TGTGCCAGTAGCTTAGACAGGGGCGGGAGGTTCTACAATGAGCAGCTCTTC.

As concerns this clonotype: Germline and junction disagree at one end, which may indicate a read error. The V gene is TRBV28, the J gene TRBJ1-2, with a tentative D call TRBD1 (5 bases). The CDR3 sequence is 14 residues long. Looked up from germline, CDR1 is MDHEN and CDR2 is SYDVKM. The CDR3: CASSRRDGPYGYVF. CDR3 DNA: TGTGCCAGCAGCCGGCGGGACGGACCTTATGGCTACGTCTTC.

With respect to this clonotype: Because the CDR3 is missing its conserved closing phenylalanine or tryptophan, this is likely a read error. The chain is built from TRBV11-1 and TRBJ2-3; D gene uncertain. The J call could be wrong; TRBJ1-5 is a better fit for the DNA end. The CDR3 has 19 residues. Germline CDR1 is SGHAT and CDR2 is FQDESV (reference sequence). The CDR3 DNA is TGTGCCAGCAGCTCTGTGGGAAGCTCTGTTGGAACCCGCACAGATACGCAGCATTAT. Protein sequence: CASSSVGSSVGTRTDTQHY.

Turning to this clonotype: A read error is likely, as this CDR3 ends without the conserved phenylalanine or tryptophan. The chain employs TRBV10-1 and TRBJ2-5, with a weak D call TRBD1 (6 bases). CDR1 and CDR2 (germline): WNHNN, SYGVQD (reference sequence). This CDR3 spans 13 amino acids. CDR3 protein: CVSSGQYQETQYL. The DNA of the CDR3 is TGCGTCAGCAGTGGACAGTACCAAGAGACCCAGTACTTA.

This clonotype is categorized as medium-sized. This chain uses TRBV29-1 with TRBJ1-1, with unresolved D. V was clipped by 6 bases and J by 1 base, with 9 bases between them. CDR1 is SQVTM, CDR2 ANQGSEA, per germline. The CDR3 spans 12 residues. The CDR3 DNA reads TGCAGCGTCACCTCAGGGAACACTGAAGCTTTCTTT. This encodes CSVTSGNTEAFF.

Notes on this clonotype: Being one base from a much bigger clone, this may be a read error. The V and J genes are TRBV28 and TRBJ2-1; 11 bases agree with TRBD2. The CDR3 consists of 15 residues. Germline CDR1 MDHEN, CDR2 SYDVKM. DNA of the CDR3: TGTACCAGCAGTTCGGTGACTAGCGGGATCGATGAGCAGTTCTTC. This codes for CTSSSVTSGIDEQFF. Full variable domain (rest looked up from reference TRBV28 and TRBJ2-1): DVKVTQSSRYLVKRTGEKVFLECVQDMDHENMFWYRQDPGLGLRLIYFSYDVKMKEKGDIPEGYSVSREKKERFSLILESASTNQTSMYLCTSSSVTSGIDEQFFGPGTRLTVL.

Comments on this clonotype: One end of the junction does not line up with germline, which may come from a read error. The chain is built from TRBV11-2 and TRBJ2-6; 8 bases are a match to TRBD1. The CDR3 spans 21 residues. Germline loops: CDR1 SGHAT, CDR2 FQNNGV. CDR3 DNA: TGCGCCAGCAGCATGGGGGGAGACAGGGGCATTTCCCTCTCTGGAGACAACGTCCTGACTTTC. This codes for CASSMGGDRGISLSGDNVLTF.

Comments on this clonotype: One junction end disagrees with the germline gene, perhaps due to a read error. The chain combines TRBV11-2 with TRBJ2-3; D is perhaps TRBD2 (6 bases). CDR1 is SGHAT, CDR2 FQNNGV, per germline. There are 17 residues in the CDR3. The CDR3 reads CASSLDPGEASIDTQYF. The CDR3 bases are TGTGCCAGCAGCTTAGATCCGGGGGAGGCTAGCATAGATACGCAGTACTTT.

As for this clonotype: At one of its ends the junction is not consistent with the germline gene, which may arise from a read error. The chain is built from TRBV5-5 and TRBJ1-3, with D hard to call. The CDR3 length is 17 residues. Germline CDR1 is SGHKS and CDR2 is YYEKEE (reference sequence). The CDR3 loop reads CASSAGMDLLSGNIIYF. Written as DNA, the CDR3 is TGTGCCAGCAGCGCCGGGATGGATCTCCTTTCTGGAAACATCATATATTTT.

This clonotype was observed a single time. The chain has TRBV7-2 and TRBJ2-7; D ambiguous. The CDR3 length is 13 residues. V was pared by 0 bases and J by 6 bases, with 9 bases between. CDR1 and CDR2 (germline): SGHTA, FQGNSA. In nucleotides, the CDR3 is TGTGCCAGCAGCTTAGCGAAGGCTCGCGAGCAGTACTTC. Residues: CASSLAKAREQYF.

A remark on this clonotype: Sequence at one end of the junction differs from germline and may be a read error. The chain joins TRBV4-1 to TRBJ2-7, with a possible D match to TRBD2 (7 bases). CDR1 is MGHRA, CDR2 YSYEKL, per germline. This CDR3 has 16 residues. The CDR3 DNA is TGCGCCAACAGCCAGATGGAGGGGGGGCTTGGCTACGAGCAGTACTTC. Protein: CANSQMEGGLGYEQYF.

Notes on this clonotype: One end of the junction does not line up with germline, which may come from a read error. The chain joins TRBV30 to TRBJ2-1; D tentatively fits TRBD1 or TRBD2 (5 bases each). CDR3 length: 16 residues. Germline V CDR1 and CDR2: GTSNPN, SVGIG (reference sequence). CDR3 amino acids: CTWSVQDTSPYNEQFF. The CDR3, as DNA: TGTACCTGGAGTGTACAGGATACTAGTCCATACAATGAGCAGTTCTTC.